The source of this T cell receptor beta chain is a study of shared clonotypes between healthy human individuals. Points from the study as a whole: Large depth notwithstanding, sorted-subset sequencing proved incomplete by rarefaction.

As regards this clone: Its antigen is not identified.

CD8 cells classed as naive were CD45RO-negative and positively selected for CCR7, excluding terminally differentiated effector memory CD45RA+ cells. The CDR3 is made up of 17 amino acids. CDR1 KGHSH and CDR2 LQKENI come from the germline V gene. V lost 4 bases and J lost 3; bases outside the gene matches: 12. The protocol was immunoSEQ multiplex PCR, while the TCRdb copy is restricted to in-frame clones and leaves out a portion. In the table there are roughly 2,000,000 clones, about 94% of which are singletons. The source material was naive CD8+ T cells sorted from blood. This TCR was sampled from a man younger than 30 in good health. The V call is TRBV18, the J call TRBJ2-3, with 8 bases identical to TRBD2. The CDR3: CASSLPLAGGGTDTQYF. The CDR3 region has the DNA TGTGCCAGCTCACTCCCCCTGGCGGGGGGAGGGACAGATACGCAGTATTTT. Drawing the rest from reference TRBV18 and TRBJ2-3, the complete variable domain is NAGVMQNPRHLVRRRGQEARLRCSPMKGHSHVYWYRQLPEEGLKFMVYLQKENIIDESGMPKERFSAEFPKEGPSILRIQQVVRGDSAAYFCASSLPLAGGGTDTQYFGPGTRLTVL.